These T cell receptor beta chains were read from a single sample in a study of blood T cell repertoires in COVID-19. Sequenced by immunoSEQ multiplex PCR; TCRdb stores in-frame clones only, minus some. Among around 88,000 clones listed, 81% were seen once. Material for sequencing was peripheral blood. The receptors come from a woman of 80 years or more with acute or convalescent COVID-19. Both conserved end residues are part of each CDR3. The D gene is left open where the match is weak. Size tells how often a clone was seen (once, few, many) or the class of an expanded clone, and some rows leave it out.

D gene,clone size,V gene,J gene,CDR3 protein,CDR3 DNA
NA,NA,TRBV7-6,TRBJ2-7,CASSLGGADEQYF,TGTGCCAGCAGCTTAGGCGGTGCGGACGAGCAGTACTTC
NA,NA,TRBV10-1,TRBJ2-3,CASGEAGQDTQYF,TGCGCCAGCGGGGAGGCAGGGCAAGATACGCAGTATTTT
NA,NA,TRBV21-1,TRBJ1-1,CASSNSGTGGLGTEAFF,TGTGCCAGCAGCAACTCGGGGACAGGGGGCTTGGGGACTGAAGCTTTCTTT
NA,NA,TRBV3-1/TRBV3-2,TRBJ1-6,CASSQWEYPYNSPLHF,TGTGCCAGCAGCCAATGGGAGTACCCCTATAATTCACCCCTCCACTTT
NA,NA,TRBV19,TRBJ2-5,CASSIERTQYF,TGTGCCAGTAGTATTGAGAGGACCCAGTACTTC
TRBD2,few,TRBV5-1,TRBJ2-1,CASSVSSGNSYNEQFF,TGCGCCAGCAGCGTCTCTAGCGGGAACTCCTACAATGAGCAGTTCTTC
TRBD1,NA,TRBV27,TRBJ1-2,CASKPQPGGGYTF,TGTGCCAGCAAACCACAACCAGGGGGTGGCTACACCTTC
NA,NA,TRBV2,TRBJ1-1,CASIVGGGRGTEAFF,TGTGCCAGCATTGTAGGGGGGGGTAGAGGCACTGAAGCTTTCTTT
TRBD1,NA,TRBV12-3/TRBV12-4,TRBJ1-4,CATRDSNNEKLFF,TGTGCCACCCGGGACAGTAATAATGAAAAACTGTTTTTT
TRBD1,NA,TRBV18,TRBJ1-2,CASSGSGTGTYGYTF,TGTGCCAGCTCAGGGTCCGGGACAGGGACCTATGGCTACACCTTC
TRBD1,NA,TRBV4-3,TRBJ1-4,CASSQDGTGGEKLFF,TGCGCCAGCAGCCAAGACGGGACAGGGGGAGAAAAACTGTTTTTT
NA,NA,TRBV30,TRBJ1-4,CAWSAGSTNEKLFF,TGTGCCTGGAGTGCGGGTAGTACTAATGAAAAACTGTTTTTT
NA,NA,TRBV11-3,TRBJ1-1,CASSGGPGQLAFF,TGTGCCAGCAGCGGGGGACCGGGACAATTAGCTTTCTTT
TRBD1,NA,TRBV2,TRBJ1-4,CASSESGTENEKLFF,TGTGCCAGCAGTGAATCCGGGACAGAAAATGAAAAACTGTTTTTT
TRBD2,once,TRBV28,TRBJ2-5,CASSLWGSAGEETQYF,TGTGCCAGCAGTTTATGGGGGTCTGCGGGAGAGGAGACCCAGTACTTC
NA,NA,TRBV2,TRBJ1-3,CASSRGTERNTIYF,TGTGCCAGCAGTCGGGGAACAGAGAGAAACACCATATATTTT
NA,NA,TRBV20-1,TRBJ1-2,CSATDSYGYTF,TGCAGTGCTACAGACTCCTATGGCTACACCTTC
TRBD2,once,TRBV3-1/TRBV3-2,TRBJ2-7,CASSQGPSGGYEQYF,TGTGCCAGCAGCCAAGGTCCTAGCGGGGGCTACGAGCAGTACTTC
NA,few,TRBV6-5,TRBJ1-2,CASTKDRGGYGYTF,TGTGCCAGCACCAAGGACAGAGGAGGCTATGGCTACACCTTC
TRBD2,NA,TRBV7-2,TRBJ2-4,CASSLVSGGPLVKNIQYF,TGTGCCAGCAGCTTAGTTAGCGGGGGGCCTTTAGTCAAAAACATTCAGTACTTC
NA,few,TRBV5-1,TRBJ1-1,CASSTQQASGTEAFF,TGCGCCAGCAGCACCCAACAGGCGTCGGGCACTGAAGCTTTCTTT
NA,NA,TRBV5-6,TRBJ1-1,CASTNTGKTEAFF,TGTGCCAGCACCAATACAGGGAAGACTGAAGCTTTCTTT
TRBD1,few,TRBV3-1/TRBV3-2,TRBJ2-7,CASTRTGGSYEQYF,TGTGCCAGCACCCGGACAGGGGGCTCCTACGAGCAGTACTTC
NA,NA,TRBV7-6,TRBJ2-2,CASSLARRANTGELFF,TGTGCCAGCAGCTTAGCGCGCAGGGCGAACACCGGGGAGCTGTTTTTT
TRBD1,NA,TRBV10-3,TRBJ2-2,CAIGRTGTGIGTGELFF,TGTGCCATCGGGAGGACAGGGACGGGTATAGGAACCGGGGAGCTGTTTTTT
NA,NA,TRBV29-1,TRBJ1-5,CSVEVVSGQPQHF,TGCAGCGTTGAAGTGGTTTCAGGGCAGCCCCAGCATTTT
TRBD1,NA,TRBV5-4,TRBJ2-1,CASSSGGTGTYEQFF,TGTGCCAGCAGCTCAGGCGGGACAGGTACCTATGAGCAGTTCTTC
NA,once,TRBV5-8,TRBJ2-3,CASSRGGARADTQYF,TGTGCCAGCAGCAGGGGGGGGGCCAGGGCAGATACGCAGTATTTT
TRBD1,few,TRBV5-4,TRBJ1-6,CASSWGDRNSPLHF,TGTGCCAGCAGCTGGGGGGACAGAAATTCACCCCTCCACTTT
NA,NA,TRBV5-4,TRBJ1-1,CASSQTGATEAFF,TGTGCCAGCAGCCAAACAGGCGCCACTGAAGCTTTCTTT
TRBD1,NA,TRBV6-5,TRBJ1-2,CASRTGGAANYGYTF,TGTGCCAGCAGGACAGGGGGCGCAGCTAACTATGGCTACACCTTC
NA,NA,TRBV5-5,TRBJ2-1,CASSLRPRGNEQFF,TGTGCCAGCAGCTTGCGTCCTCGGGGCAATGAGCAGTTCTTC
NA,NA,TRBV24-1,TRBJ2-5,CATSDGDIKETQYF,TGTGCCACCAGTGATGGGGACATAAAAGAGACCCAGTACTTC
NA,NA,TRBV5-1,TRBJ2-2,CASSPSANTGELFF,TGCGCCAGCAGCCCATCAGCGAACACCGGGGAGCTGTTTTTT
TRBD1,NA,TRBV7-7,TRBJ2-5,CASSLGQGQETQYF,TGTGCCAGCAGCTTAGGACAGGGACAAGAGACCCAGTACTTC
NA,few,TRBV9,TRBJ1-1,CASSDPRGPGGTEAFF,TGTGCCAGCAGCGACCCTCGCGGGCCCGGGGGCACTGAAGCTTTCTTT
NA,NA,TRBV3-1/TRBV3-2,TRBJ1-1,CASSQHRGSTEAFF,TGTGCCAGCAGCCAACATAGGGGGAGCACTGAAGCTTTCTTT
NA,NA,TRBV6-5,TRBJ2-2,CASSGSYLTGELFF,TGTGCCAGCAGCGGGTCCTACCTCACCGGGGAGCTGTTTTTT
NA,once,TRBV7-2,TRBJ1-5,CASSLGSGYSNQPQHF,TGTGCCAGCAGCTTAGGCTCGGGATATAGCAATCAGCCCCAGCATTTT
NA,once,TRBV2,TRBJ2-3,CASAPGADTQYF,TGTGCCAGTGCTCCAGGGGCCGATACGCAGTATTTT
NA,NA,TRBV3-1/TRBV3-2,TRBJ2-7,CASSQDHRRYEQYF,TGTGCCAGCAGCCAAGATCACAGGAGATACGAGCAGTACTTC
NA,NA,TRBV9,TRBJ1-1,CASSVPPSNTEAFF,TGTGCCAGCAGCGTACCCCCTTCGAACACTGAAGCTTTCTTT
NA,NA,TRBV5-4,TRBJ1-1,CASSVDRNTEAFF,TGTGCCAGCAGCGTGGACAGGAACACTGAAGCTTTCTTT
TRBD2,NA,TRBV30,TRBJ2-2,CASERGVNTGELFF,TGTGCCTCCGAGCGGGGAGTGAACACCGGGGAGCTGTTTTTT
NA,NA,TRBV30,TRBJ1-6,CAWSRPYNSPLHF,TGTGCCTGGTCGCGGCCGTATAATTCACCCCTCCACTTT
TRBD1,NA,TRBV27,TRBJ2-2,CASSLPTGAGGELFF,TGTGCCAGCAGTTTACCGACAGGGGCAGGCGGGGAGCTGTTTTTT
NA,NA,TRBV6-1,TRBJ1-3,CASSDSSGNTIYF,TGTGCCAGCAGTGACAGCTCTGGAAACACCATATATTTT
NA,NA,TRBV6-5,TRBJ2-2,CASRSGHENTGELFF,TGTGCCAGCAGATCGGGACACGAGAACACCGGGGAGCTGTTTTTT